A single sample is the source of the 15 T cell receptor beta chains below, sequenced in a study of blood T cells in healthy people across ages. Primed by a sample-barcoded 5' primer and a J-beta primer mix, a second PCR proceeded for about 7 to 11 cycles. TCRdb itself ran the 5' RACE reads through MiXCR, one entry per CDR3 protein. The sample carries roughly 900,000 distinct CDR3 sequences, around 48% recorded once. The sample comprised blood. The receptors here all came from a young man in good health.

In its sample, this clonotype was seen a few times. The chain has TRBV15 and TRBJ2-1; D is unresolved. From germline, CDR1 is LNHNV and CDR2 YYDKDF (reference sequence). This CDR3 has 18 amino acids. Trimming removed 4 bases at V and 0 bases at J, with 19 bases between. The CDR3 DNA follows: TGTGCCACCAGCACCCCTTTGGTAGGTCTAAACTCCTACAATGAGCAGTTCTTC. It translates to CATSTPLVGLNSYNEQFF.

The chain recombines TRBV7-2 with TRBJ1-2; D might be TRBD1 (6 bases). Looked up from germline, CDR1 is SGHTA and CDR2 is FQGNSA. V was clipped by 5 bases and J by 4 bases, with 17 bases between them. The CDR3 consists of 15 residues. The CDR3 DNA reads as TGTGCCAGCAGCCTCACCGGCAGGGGAGGCTATGGCTACACCTTC. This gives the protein CASSLTGRGGYGYTF.

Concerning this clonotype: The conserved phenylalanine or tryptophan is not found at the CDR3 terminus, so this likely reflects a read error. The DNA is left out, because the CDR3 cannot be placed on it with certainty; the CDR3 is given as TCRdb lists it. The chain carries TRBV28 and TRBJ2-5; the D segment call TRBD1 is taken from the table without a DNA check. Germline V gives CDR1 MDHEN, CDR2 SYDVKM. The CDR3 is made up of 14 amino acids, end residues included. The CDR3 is CASSSSRVGYTFGS.

CDR3 nucleotides: TGTGCCAGCAGCTTAAATACGCCGACTAGCGGGGGAGAGACCCAGTACTTC. This codes for CASSLNTPTSGGETQYF. The chain couples TRBV7-2 to TRBJ2-5; 12 bases are shared with TRBD2. Trimming cost V 2 bases and J 4 bases; bases outside gene matches: 8. The germline V gene has CDR1 SGHTA and CDR2 FQGNSA. The CDR3 totals 17 residues.

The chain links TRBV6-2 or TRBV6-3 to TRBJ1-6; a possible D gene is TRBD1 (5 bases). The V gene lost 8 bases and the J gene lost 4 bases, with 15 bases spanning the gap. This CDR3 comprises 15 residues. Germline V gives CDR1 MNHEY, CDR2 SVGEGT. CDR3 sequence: CASGWDGSYNSPLHF. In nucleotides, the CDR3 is TGTGCCAGCGGGTGGGACGGCTCGTATAATTCACCCCTCCACTTT.

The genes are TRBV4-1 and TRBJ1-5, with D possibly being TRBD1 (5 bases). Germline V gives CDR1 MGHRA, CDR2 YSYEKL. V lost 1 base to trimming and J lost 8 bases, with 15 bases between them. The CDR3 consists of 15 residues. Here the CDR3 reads CASSQGNNLGEPQHF. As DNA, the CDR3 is TGCGCCAGCAGCCAAGGAAACAACCTGGGGGAGCCCCAGCATTTT.

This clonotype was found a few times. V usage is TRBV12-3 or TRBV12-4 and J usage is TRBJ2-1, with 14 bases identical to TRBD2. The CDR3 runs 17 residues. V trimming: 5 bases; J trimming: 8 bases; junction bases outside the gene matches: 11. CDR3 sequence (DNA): TGTGCCAGCAGTCTCACGACTAGCGGGGGGGCCAGGGATGAGCAGTTCTTC. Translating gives CASSLTTSGGARDEQFF.

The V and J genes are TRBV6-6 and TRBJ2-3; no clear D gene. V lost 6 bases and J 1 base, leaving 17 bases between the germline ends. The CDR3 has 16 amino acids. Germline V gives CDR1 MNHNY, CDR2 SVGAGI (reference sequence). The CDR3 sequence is CASRATYSTGTDTQYF. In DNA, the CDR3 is TGTGCCAGCAGGGCAACCTACAGCACTGGCACAGATACGCAGTATTTT.

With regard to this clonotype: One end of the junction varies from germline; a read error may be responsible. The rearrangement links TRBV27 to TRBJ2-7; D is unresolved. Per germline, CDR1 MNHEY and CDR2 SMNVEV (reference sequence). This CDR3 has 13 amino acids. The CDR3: CASRPSGSYVQYF. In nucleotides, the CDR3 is TGTGCCAGCAGGCCATCGGGCTCCTACGTGCAGTACTTC.

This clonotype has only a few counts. The CDR3 reads CSASGTGSEKLFF. CDR3 in DNA: TGCAGTGCTTCCGGGACAGGGAGTGAAAAACTGTTTTTT. The gene calls are TRBV20-1 and TRBJ1-4; 9 nucleotides line up with TRBD1. Germline-derived CDR1 and CDR2 are DFQATT and SNEGSKA (reference sequence). The V gene end was trimmed by 5 bases and the J gene end by 7 bases; junction bases not matched to a gene: 5. This CDR3 has 13 residues.

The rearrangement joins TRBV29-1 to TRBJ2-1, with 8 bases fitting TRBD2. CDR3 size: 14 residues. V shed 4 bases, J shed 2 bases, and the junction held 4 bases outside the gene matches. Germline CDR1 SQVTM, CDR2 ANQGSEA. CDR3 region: CSVARGGPYNEQFF. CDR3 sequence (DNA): TGCAGCGTTGCCCGGGGGGGACCCTACAATGAGCAGTTCTTC.

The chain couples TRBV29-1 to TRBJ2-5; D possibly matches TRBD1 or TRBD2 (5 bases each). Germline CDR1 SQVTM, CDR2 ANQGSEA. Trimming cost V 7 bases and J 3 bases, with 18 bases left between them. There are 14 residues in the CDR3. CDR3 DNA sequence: TGCAGCGGGGGGAGACAGAACAGAGAAGAGACCCAGTACTTC. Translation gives CSGGRQNREETQYF.

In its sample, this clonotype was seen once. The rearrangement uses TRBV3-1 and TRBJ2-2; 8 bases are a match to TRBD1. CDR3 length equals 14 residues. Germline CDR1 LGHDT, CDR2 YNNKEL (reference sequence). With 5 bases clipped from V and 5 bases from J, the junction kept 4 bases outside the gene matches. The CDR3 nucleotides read TGTGCCAGCAGCACACAGGGGGGAACCGGGGAGCTGTTTTTT. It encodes CASSTQGGTGELFF.

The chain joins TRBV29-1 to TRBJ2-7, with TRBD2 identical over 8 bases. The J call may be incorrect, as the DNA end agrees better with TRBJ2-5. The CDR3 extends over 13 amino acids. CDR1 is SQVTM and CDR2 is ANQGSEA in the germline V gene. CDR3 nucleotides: TGCAGCGTAGGCGTAGCGGGGCAAGAGACCCAGTACTTC. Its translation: CSVGVAGQETQYF.

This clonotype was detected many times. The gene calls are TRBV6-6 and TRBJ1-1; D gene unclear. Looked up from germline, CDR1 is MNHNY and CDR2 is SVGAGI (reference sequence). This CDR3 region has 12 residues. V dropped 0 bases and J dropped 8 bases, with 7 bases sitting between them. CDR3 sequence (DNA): TGTGCCAGCAGTTACTCGAATAGGGAAGCTTTCTTT. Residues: CASSYSNREAFF.